This TCR beta chain comes out of a study of cytomegalovirus exposure and HLA in healthy donors. Germline V CDR1 and CDR2: MNHNS, SASEGT. CDR3 length equals 17 residues. V was shortened by 0 bases and J by 4 bases, with 15 bases between the two germline ends. The PCR used 60 Vbeta and 13 Jbeta primers. The data were produced by immunoSEQ multiplex PCR, yet TCRdb's version contains in-frame clones alone and is incomplete. The sample holds 170,000 or so clones, roughly three quarters seen once. The sample taken for sequencing was PBMCs. This chain joins TRBV6-1 and TRBJ2-2, with D possibly TRBD2 on 6 matching bases. This TCR was sampled from a woman aged 45-65 years in good health and CMV-seropositive. The CDR3 DNA reads TGTGCCAGCAGTGAAGCGCTTCGGAGGGCGGTCACCGGGGAGCTGTTTTTT. Residues: CASSEALRRAVTGELFF.